This T cell receptor (beta chain) was captured by sequencing in a study of T cells in Graves' hyperthyroidism and ophthalmopathy. As for the study in general: Peripheral blood was acquired at first diagnosis, ahead of any therapy whatsoever.

A word on this clonotype: The antigen is not known.

From RNA transcripts, TCR beta CDR3 regions were amplified. First-round RT-PCR targeting the TCR CDR3 was performed with the HTBI primer set. TCRdb re-called the multiplex PCR reads through MiXCR, storing one row per CDR3 protein. The sample has about 700,000 distinct CDR3 sequences, 14% seen once. Overall study results and limits: Patients with ophthalmopathy were separated from those with stable hyperthyroidism by a 13 V-J model.

Graves' hyperthyroidism without ophthalmopathy progression within 18 months was termed stable. Trimming cost V 3 bases and J 1 base, with 9 bases left between them. Germline V gene lookup returns CDR1 KGHDR and CDR2 SFDVKD. The CDR3 consists of 14 residues. Sample: blood. The TCR originated in a woman between 18 and 29 years old with Graves' hyperthyroidism. The V call is TRBV24-1, the J call TRBJ2-7, with TRBD2 as a possible D gene (6 bases). The CDR3 DNA reads TGTGCCACCAGTGATAGCGGGCCTTCCTACGAGCAGTACTTC. It encodes CATSDSGPSYEQYF.